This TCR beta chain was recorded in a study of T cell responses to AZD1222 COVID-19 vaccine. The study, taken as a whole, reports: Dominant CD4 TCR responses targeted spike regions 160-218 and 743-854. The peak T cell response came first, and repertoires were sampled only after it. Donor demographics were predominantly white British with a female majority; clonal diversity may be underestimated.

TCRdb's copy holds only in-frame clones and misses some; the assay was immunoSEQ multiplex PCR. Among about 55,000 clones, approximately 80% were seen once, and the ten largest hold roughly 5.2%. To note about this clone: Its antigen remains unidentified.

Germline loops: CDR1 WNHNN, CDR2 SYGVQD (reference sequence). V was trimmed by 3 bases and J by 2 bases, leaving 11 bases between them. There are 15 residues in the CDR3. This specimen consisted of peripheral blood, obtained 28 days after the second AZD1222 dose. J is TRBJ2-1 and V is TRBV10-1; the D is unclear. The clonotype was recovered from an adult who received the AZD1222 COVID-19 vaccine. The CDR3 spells CASSDAVMTYNEQFF. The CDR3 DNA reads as TGCGCCAGCAGTGATGCGGTTATGACCTACAATGAGCAGTTCTTC.